This entry lists 22 T cell receptor beta chains sequenced from one sample in a study of cytomegalovirus exposure and HLA in healthy donors. The PCR contained 60 Vbeta and 13 Jbeta primers. The assay was immunoSEQ multiplex PCR, and TCRdb's table has in-frame clones only and misses some. The repertoire holds 100,000 to 130,000 clones, with more than 65% as singletons. Sequenced material: PBMCs. The receptors come from a male donor in good health and CMV-seronegative.

The chain has TRBV19 and TRBJ2-7, with 11 bases fitting TRBD1. Germline CDR1 and CDR2: LNHDA and SQIVND (reference sequence). Trimming took 5 bases from V and 5 from J; bases not matched to a gene: 2. This CDR3 is 13 amino acids long. The chain's CDR3 is CASSPGQGDEQYF. The CDR3 coding sequence is TGTGCCAGTAGTCCGGGACAGGGGGACGAGCAGTACTTC.

The chain links TRBV28 to TRBJ1-5; 7 positions match TRBD1. V shed 9 bases and J 3 bases; nucleotides not matched to a gene: 8. Per germline, CDR1 MDHEN and CDR2 SYDVKM. The CDR3 totals 14 residues. DNA for the CDR3: TGTGCCAGTTATTACAGGGGCCCCAATCAGCCCCAGCATTTT. Its protein is CASYYRGPNQPQHF.

The chain combines TRBV25-1 with TRBJ2-7; D not resolved. Germline loops: CDR1 MGHDK, CDR2 SYGVNS. The CDR3 has 16 amino acids. The germline V and J ends were trimmed by 4 bases and 0 bases, with 16 bases remaining between them. CDR3 residues: CASSVRRLLFSYEQYF. The CDR3 DNA is TGTGCCAGCAGTGTAAGACGACTTCTTTTCTCCTACGAGCAGTACTTC.

The chain employs TRBV5-1 and TRBJ2-2; 7 bases fit TRBD1. Germline V gene data show CDR1 as SGHRS and CDR2 as YFSETQ. Unmatched junction bases numbered 4, after V lost 0 bases and J lost 5 bases. This CDR3 has 15 amino acids. The CDR3 loop reads CASSLDQGVTGELFF. DNA for the CDR3: TGCGCCAGCAGCTTGGATCAGGGGGTTACCGGGGAGCTGTTTTTT.

The rearrangement uses TRBV25-1 and TRBJ1-1, with D tentatively TRBD1 (6 bases). V was pared by 2 bases and J by 6 bases, with 10 bases between. The CDR3 extends over 13 amino acids. Germline V gene sequence: CDR1 MGHDK, CDR2 SYGVNS. CDR3 residues: CASSEVAGAEAFF. Written as DNA, the CDR3 is TGTGCCAGCAGTGAAGTGGCAGGGGCTGAAGCTTTCTTT. Full variable domain (missing parts from reference TRBV25-1 and TRBJ1-1): EADIYQTPRYLVIGTGKKITLECSQTMGHDKMYWYQQDPGMELHLIHYSYGVNSTEKGDLSSESTVSRIRTEHFPLTLESARPSHTSQYLCASSEVAGAEAFFGQGTRLTVV.

The rearrangement uses TRBV5-1 and TRBJ2-6; maybe TRBD2 (7 bases). The CDR3 sequence is 16 residues long. CDR1 is SGHRS and CDR2 is YFSETQ in the germline V gene. Trimming cost V 6 bases and J 6 bases, with 19 bases left between them. The DNA for the CDR3 is TGCGCCAGCATCGCGGGGGCGCCTGGTGAGGCCAACGTCCTGACTTTC. This sequence encodes CASIAGAPGEANVLTF.

There are a few counts of this clone. The V gene is TRBV5-8, the J gene TRBJ2-7, with 7 nucleotides matching TRBD1. The trim removed 9 bases at V and 5 bases at J, leaving 17 bases unmatched. The CDR3 is 15 residues long. The germline CDR1 and CDR2 sequences are SGHTS and YDEGEE. CDR3 residues: CATRTRGLLIDEQYF. In DNA form, the CDR3 reads TGTGCCACGCGAACTAGGGGGCTTCTAATAGACGAGCAGTACTTC.

J is TRBJ1-5 and V is TRBV27; 7 bases match TRBD1. V trimming: 6 bases; J trimming: 2 bases; junction bases outside the gene matches: 4. In germline, CDR1 is MNHEY, CDR2 SMNVEV (reference sequence). The CDR3 is 14 residues long. CDR3 sequence (DNA): TGTGCCAGCAGGAAAGGGACAGGCAATCAGCCCCAGCATTTT. Encoded protein: CASRKGTGNQPQHF.

This chain links TRBV10-1 with TRBJ2-3; TRBD1 is a possible D gene (5 bases). Between the trimmed V and J ends, which lost 3 bases and 2 bases, there was a span of 6 bases. Germline V CDR1 and CDR2: WNHNN, SYGVQD (reference sequence). The length of the CDR3 is 13 residues. For the CDR3, the DNA is TGCGCCAGCAGTGAAGGGGCCACAGATACGCAGTATTTT. The encoded protein is CASSEGATDTQYF.

The V and J genes are TRBV7-2 and TRBJ1-1; D is ambiguous. CDR3 size: 13 residues. Germline-derived CDR1 and CDR2 are SGHTA and FQGNSA. V lost 3 bases and J 0 bases, leaving 5 bases between the germline ends. CDR3 in DNA: TGTGCCAGCAGCTTTCAGGTGAACACTGAAGCTTTCTTT. It is translated as CASSFQVNTEAFF.

This clone was picked up a small number of times. The chain links TRBV13 to TRBJ2-1; D unclear. The V and J ends lost 4 bases and 0 bases respectively, with 13 bases between them. CDR3 length: 16 amino acids. From germline, CDR1 is PRHDT and CDR2 FYEKMQ (reference sequence). CDR3 DNA sequence: TGTGCCAGCAGCTCCAGGTGGTCCAGCTCCTACAATGAGCAGTTCTTC. Translating it yields CASSSRWSSSYNEQFF.

This clone qualifies as medium-sized. This chain links TRBV6-5 with TRBJ1-1, with TRBD1 matching 11 bases. This CDR3 is built from 16 residues. The germline V gene encodes CDR1 MNHEY and CDR2 SVGAGI. Trimming cost V 3 bases and J 0 bases; bases outside gene matches: 3. DNA for the CDR3: TGTGCCAGCAGTTATGGACAGGGGGCGTTGAACACTGAAGCTTTCTTT. This codes for CASSYGQGALNTEAFF.

The chain combines TRBV27 with TRBJ1-1, with 7 nucleotides matching TRBD1. The germline gives CDR1 MNHEY, CDR2 SMNVEV (reference sequence). Trimming cost V 4 bases and J 6 bases; bases outside gene matches: 8. The CDR3 totals 14 residues. The CDR3 protein is CASSYDREGAEAFF. Written as DNA, the CDR3 is TGTGCCAGCAGTTATGACAGGGAAGGGGCTGAAGCTTTCTTT.

This clone was counted a few times. This chain joins TRBV5-1 and TRBJ2-3, with TRBD2 matching 8 bases. Germline CDR1 and CDR2: SGHRS and YFSETQ. The CDR3 is 15 residues long. The junction had 9 bases not matched to a gene; V was cut back by 4 bases and J by 5 bases. CDR3 amino acids: CASSLGVAGLDTQYF. The DNA of the CDR3 is TGCGCCAGCAGCCTGGGGGTAGCGGGATTAGATACGCAGTATTTT.

The V call is TRBV19, the J call TRBJ2-5; TRBD2 aligns across 7 bases. CDR1 and CDR2 from the germline V gene are LNHDA and SQIVND (reference sequence). Losses at the gene ends were 5 bases for V and 5 bases for J; bases not matched to a gene: 8. The CDR3 contains 14 residues. The CDR3 spells CASSPRTSGETQYF. In DNA, the CDR3 is TGTGCCAGTAGTCCGCGGACTAGTGGGGAGACCCAGTACTTC.

This chain links TRBV4-1 with TRBJ2-4, with a weak D call TRBD2 (6 bases). This CDR3 spans 14 amino acids. Germline V gives CDR1 MGHRA, CDR2 YSYEKL. V was shortened by 1 base and J by 12 bases, with 16 bases between the two germline ends. The CDR3 DNA reads as TGCGCCAGCAGCCAAGCGGGGGTAATGGGCAGTCAGTACTTC. It specifies CASSQAGVMGSQYF.

This clone was seen a few times. Here the CDR3 DNA reads TGTGCCAGCAGCACCCTTCCGACTAGCGGGATCAATGAGCAGTTCTTC. Translated: CASSTLPTSGINEQFF. The rearrangement uses TRBV7-9 and TRBJ2-1; 11 positions match TRBD2. Germline loops: CDR1 SEHNR, CDR2 FQNEAQ (reference sequence). The trim removed 5 bases at V and 6 bases at J, leaving 9 bases unmatched. There are 16 residues in the CDR3.

V usage is TRBV7-9 and J usage is TRBJ1-4; D gene uncertain. The CDR3 has 15 residues. The germline gives CDR1 SEHNR, CDR2 FQNEAQ (reference sequence). Between the trimmed V and J ends, which lost 2 bases and 5 bases, there was a span of 12 bases. CDR3 sequence: CASSLPSGGNEKLFF. In nucleotides, the CDR3 is TGTGCCAGCAGCTTACCATCAGGTGGGAATGAAAAACTGTTTTTT.

The V gene is TRBV19, the J gene TRBJ1-2; 7 nucleotides agree with TRBD1. In germline, CDR1 is LNHDA, CDR2 SQIVND (reference sequence). After removal of 5 bases from V and 6 bases from J, the junction contained 9 bases not matched to a gene. This CDR3 is 14 amino acids long. As DNA, the CDR3 is TGTGCCAGTAGTCCCCGACAGGGAACGAATGGCTACACCTTC. Amino acids: CASSPRQGTNGYTF.

The J gene is TRBJ1-1, the V gene TRBV25-1, with D maybe TRBD1 (6 bases). Trimming pared 6 bases from V and 1 base from J, leaving 12 bases between. Germline CDR1 is MGHDK and CDR2 is SYGVNS. There are 14 residues in the CDR3. This CDR3 is CASSVDRRNTEAFF. CDR3 in DNA: TGTGCCAGCAGCGTAGACAGGCGGAACACTGAAGCTTTCTTT.

The chain uses TRBV25-1 and TRBJ1-1; 7 nucleotides agree with TRBD1. Losses at the gene ends were 7 bases for V and 1 base for J; bases not matched to a gene: 6. CDR1 is MGHDK, CDR2 SYGVNS, per germline. The CDR3 has 14 residues. DNA for the CDR3: TGTGCCAGCAATCCAGGGGGGAAGAACACTGAAGCTTTCTTT. It is translated as CASNPGGKNTEAFF.

The V call is TRBV6-1, the J call TRBJ2-7; perhaps TRBD2 as D (6 bases). V was clipped by 6 bases and J by 3 bases, with 12 bases between them. The length of the CDR3 is 13 residues. The germline V gene has CDR1 MNHNS and CDR2 SASEGT. The CDR3 DNA reads TGTGCCAGCAGCTTCGGGAGCGGCTACGAGCAGTACTTC. This sequence encodes CASSFGSGYEQYF.